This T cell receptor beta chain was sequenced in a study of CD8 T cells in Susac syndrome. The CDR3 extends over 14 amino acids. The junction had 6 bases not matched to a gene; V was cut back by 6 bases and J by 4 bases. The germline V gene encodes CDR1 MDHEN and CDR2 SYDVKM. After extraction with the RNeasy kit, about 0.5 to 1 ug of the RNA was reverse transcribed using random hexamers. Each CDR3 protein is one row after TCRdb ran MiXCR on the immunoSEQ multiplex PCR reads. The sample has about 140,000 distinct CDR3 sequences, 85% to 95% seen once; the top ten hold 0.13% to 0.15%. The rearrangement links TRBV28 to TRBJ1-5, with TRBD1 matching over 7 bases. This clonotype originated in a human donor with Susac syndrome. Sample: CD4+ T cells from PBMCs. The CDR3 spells CASRPGTVNQPQHF. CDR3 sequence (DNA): TGTGCCAGCAGACCGGGGACAGTTAATCAGCCCCAGCATTTT. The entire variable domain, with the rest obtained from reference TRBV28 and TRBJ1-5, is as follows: DVKVTQSSRYLVKRTGEKVFLECVQDMDHENMFWYRQDPGLGLRLIYFSYDVKMKEKGDIPEGYSVSREKKERFSLILESASTNQTSMYLCASRPGTVNQPQHFGDGTRLSIL.